The sequence of this TCR beta chain was determined in a study of blood T cell repertoires in COVID-19. Measured with immunoSEQ multiplex PCR; TCRdb has only the in-frame clones, and not every one. Of 300,000 to 350,000 clones in the sample, approximately 88% were seen once. Sample: PBMCs or T cells enriched from blood (not recorded which). The TCR comes from a man aged 30-40 years who had recovered from COVID-19.

CDR3 amino acids: CSVGEGRYYGYTF. CDR3 DNA: TGCAGCGTTGGGGAGGGGCGTTACTATGGCTACACCTTC. The chain links TRBV29-1 to TRBJ1-2, with D possibly matching TRBD1 (5 bases). The CDR3 runs to 13 residues. Between the trimmed V and J ends, which lost 4 bases and 3 bases, there was a span of 12 bases. Germline CDR1 SQVTM, CDR2 ANQGSEA. Combining the CDR3 with reference TRBV29-1 and TRBJ1-2 gives the whole variable domain SAVISQKPSRDICQRGTSLTIQCQVDSQVTMMFWYRQQPGQSLTLIATANQGSEATYESGFVIDKFPISRPNLTFSTLTVSNMSPEDSSIYLCSVGEGRYYGYTFGSGTRLTVV.